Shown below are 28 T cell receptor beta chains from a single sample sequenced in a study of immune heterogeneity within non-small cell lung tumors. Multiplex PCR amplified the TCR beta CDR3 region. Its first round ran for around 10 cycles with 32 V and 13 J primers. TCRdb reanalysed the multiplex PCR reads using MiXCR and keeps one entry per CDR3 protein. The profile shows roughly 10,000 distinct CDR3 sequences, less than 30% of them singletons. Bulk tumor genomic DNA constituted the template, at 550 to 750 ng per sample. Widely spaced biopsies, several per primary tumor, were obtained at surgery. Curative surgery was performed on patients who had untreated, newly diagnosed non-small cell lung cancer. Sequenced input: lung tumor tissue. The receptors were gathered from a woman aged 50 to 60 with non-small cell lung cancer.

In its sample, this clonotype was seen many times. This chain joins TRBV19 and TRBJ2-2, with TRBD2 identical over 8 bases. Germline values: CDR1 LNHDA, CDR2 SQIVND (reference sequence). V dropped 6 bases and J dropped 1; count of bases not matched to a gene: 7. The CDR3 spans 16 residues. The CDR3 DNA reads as TGTGCCAGTAGAACACGCGGGGGGAGGAACACCGGGGAGCTGTTTTTT. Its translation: CASRTRGGRNTGELFF. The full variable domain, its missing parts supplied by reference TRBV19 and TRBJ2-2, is DGGITQSPKYLFRKEGQNVTLSCEQNLNHDAMYWYRQDPGQGLRLIYYSQIVNDFQKGDIAEGYSVSREKKESFPLTVTSAQKNPTAFYLCASRTRGGRNTGELFFGEGSRLTVL.

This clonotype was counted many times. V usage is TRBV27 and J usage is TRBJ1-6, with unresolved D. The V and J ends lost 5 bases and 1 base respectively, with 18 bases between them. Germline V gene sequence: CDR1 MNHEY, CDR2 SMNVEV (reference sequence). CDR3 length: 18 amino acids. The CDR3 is CASSPRALDVSYNSPLHF. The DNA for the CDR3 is TGTGCCAGCAGTCCCCGGGCCTTGGACGTGTCCTATAATTCACCCCTCCACTTT.

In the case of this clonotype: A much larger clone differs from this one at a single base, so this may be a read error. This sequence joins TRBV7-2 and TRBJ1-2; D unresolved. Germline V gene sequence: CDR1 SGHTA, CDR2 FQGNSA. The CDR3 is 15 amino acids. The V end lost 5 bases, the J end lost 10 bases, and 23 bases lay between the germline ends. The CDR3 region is CASSPPGGLPDAYTF. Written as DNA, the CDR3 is TGTGCCAGCAGCCCCCCCGGTGGGCTGCCGGATGCCTACACCTTC.

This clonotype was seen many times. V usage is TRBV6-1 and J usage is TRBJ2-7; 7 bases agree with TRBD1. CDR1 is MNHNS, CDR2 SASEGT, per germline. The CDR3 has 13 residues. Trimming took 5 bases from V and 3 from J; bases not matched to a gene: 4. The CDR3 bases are TGTGCCAGCAGTTGGGACAGAAACTACGAGCAGTACTTC. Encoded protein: CASSWDRNYEQYF.

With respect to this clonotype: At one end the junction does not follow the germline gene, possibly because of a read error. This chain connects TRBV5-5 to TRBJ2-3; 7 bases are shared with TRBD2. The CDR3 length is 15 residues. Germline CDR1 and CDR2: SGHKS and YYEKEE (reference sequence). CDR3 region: CANSLRGSATDTQYF. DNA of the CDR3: TGTGCCAACAGCTTGCGGGGGTCTGCGACAGATACGCAGTATTTT.

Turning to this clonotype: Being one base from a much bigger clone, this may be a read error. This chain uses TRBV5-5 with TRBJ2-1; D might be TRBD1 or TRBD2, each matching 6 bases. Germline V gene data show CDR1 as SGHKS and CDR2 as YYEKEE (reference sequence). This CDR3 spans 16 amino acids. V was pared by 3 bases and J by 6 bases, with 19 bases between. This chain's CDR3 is CASSSSVGGPSNEQFF. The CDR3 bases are TGTGCCAGCAGCTCCAGCGTAGGGGGGCCCAGCAATGAGCAGTTCTTC.

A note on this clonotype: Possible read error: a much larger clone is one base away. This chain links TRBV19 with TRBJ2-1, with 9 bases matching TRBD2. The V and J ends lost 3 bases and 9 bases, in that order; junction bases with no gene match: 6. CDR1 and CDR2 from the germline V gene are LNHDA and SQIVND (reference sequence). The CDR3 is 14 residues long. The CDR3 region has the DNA TGTGCCAGTAGTATTCAGCGGGGGGTTAGTGAGCAGTTCTTC. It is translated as CASSIQRGVSEQFF.

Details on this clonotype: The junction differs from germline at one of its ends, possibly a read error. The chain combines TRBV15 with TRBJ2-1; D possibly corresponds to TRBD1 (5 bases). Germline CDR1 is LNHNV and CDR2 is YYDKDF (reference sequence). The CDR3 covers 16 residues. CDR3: CATSRLGVGSHNEQLF. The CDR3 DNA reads TGTGCCACCAGCAGATTAGGGGTGGGCTCCCACAATGAGCAGTTATTC.

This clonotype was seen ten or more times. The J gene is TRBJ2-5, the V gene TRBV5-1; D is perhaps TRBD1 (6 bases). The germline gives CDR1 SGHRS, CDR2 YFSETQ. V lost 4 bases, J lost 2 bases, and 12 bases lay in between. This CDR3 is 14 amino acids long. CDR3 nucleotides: TGCGCCAGCAGCGCCAGGGGATGGCAAGAGACCCAGTACTTC. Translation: CASSARGWQETQYF. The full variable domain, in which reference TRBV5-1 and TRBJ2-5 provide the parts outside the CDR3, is KAGVTQTPRYLIKTRGQQVTLSCSPISGHRSVSWYQQTPGQGLQFLFEYFSETQRNKGNFPGRFSGRQFSNSRSEMNVSTLELGDSALYLCASSARGWQETQYFGPGTRLLVL.

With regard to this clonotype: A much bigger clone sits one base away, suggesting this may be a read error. The CDR3 loop is CASSAATGTYCYTF. The DNA of the CDR3 is TGCGCCAGCAGCGCCGCGACAGGGACCTATTGCTACACCTTC. This sequence joins TRBV5-1 and TRBJ1-2, with 7 nucleotides matching TRBD1. The CDR3 sequence is 14 residues long. Germline CDR1 and CDR2: SGHRS and YFSETQ.

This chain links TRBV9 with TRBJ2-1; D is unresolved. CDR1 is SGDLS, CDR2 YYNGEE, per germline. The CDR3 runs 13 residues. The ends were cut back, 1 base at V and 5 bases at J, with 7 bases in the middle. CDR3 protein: CASSVWQDNEQFF. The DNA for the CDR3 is TGTGCCAGCAGCGTATGGCAGGACAATGAGCAGTTCTTC.

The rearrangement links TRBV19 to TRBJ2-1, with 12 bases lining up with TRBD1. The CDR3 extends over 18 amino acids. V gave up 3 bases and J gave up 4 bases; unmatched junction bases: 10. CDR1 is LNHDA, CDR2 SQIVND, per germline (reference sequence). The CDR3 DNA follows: TGTGCCAGTAGTATCCGTTGGGACAGGGGGCGAGGGTACAATGAGCAGTTCTTC. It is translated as CASSIRWDRGRGYNEQFF.

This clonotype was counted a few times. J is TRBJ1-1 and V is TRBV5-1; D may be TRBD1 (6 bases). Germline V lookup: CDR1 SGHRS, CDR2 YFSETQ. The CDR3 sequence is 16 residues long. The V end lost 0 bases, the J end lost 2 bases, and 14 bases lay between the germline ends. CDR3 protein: CASSLAGGGGNTEAFF. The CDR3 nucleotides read TGCGCCAGCAGCTTGGCCGGGGGGGGGGGCAACACTGAAGCTTTCTTT. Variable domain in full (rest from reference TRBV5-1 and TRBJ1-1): KAGVTQTPRYLIKTRGQQVTLSCSPISGHRSVSWYQQTPGQGLQFLFEYFSETQRNKGNFPGRFSGRQFSNSRSEMNVSTLELGDSALYLCASSLAGGGGNTEAFFGQGTRLTVV.

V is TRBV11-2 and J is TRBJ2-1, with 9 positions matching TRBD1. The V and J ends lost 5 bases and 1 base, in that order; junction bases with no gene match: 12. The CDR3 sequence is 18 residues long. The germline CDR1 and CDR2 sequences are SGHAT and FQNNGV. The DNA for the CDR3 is TGTGCCAGCAGCCCGCCGGGACAGGGATTCGGGTCCTACAATGAGCAGTTCTTC. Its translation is CASSPPGQGFGSYNEQFF.

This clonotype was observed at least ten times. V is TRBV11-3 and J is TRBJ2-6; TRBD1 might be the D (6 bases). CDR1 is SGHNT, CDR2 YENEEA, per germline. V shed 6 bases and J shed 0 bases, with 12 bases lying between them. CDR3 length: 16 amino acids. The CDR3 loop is CASSHQGHSGANVLTF. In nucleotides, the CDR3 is TGTGCCAGCAGTCACCAGGGGCACTCTGGGGCCAACGTCCTGACTTTC.

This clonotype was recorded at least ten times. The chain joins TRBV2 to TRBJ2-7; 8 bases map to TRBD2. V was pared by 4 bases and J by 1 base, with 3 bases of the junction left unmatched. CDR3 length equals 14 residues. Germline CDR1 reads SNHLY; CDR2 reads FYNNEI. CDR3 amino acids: CASSVLAVSYEQYF. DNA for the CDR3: TGTGCCAGCAGTGTACTAGCGGTTTCCTACGAGCAGTACTTC.

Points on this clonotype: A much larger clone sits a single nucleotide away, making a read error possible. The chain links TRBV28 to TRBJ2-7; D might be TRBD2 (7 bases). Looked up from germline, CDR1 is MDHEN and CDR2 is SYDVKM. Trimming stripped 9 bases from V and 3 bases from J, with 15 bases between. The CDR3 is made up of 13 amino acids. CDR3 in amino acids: CASTEGGLYEQYF. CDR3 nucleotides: TGTGCCAGTACTGAGGGGGGGCTCTACGAGCAGTACTTC.

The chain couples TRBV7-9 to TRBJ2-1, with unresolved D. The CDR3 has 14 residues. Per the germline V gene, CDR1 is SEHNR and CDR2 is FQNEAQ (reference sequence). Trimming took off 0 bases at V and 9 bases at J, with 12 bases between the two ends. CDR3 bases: TGTGCCAGCAGCTTAGCTCTAGGAGTCGGTGAGCAGTTCTTC. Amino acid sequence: CASSLALGVGEQFF.

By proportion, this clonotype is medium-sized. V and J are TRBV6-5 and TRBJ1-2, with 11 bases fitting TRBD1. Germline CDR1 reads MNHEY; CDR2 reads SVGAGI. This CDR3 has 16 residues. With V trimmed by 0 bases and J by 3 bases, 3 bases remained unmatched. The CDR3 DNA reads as TGTGCCAGCAGTTACTCGGGGGACAGGGGGTACTATGGCTACACCTTC. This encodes CASSYSGDRGYYGYTF.

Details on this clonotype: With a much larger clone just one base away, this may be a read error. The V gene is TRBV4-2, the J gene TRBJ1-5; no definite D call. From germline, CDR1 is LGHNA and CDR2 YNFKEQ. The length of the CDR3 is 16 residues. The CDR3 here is CASIQVTANSNQPQHF. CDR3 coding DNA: TGTGCCAGCATCCAAGTAACAGCGAATAGCAATCAGCCCCAGCATTTT.

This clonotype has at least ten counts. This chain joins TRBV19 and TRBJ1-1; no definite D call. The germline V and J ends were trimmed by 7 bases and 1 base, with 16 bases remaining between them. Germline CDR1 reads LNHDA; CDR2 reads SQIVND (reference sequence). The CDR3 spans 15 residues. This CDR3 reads CASIKRVGSNTEAFF. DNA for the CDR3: TGTGCCAGTATTAAACGGGTGGGGTCGAACACTGAAGCTTTCTTT.

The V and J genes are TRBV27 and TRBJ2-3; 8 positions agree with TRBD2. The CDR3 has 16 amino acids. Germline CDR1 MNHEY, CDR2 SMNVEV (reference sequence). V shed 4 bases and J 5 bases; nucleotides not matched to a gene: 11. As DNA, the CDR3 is TGTGCCAGCAGTTCCATCTCCAGCGGGAGTATAGATACGCAGTATTTT. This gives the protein CASSSISSGSIDTQYF.

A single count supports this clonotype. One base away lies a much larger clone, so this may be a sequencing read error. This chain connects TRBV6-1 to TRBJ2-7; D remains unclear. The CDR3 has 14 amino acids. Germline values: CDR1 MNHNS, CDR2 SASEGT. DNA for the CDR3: TGTGCCAGCAGCCCCGGGTTACAATCCTACAAGCAGTACTTC. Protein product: CASSPGLQSYKQYF.

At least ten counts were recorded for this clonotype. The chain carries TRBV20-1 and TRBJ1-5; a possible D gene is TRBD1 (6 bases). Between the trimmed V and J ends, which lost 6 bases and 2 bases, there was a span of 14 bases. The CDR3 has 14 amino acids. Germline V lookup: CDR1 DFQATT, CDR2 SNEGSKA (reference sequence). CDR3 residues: CSAKGGSGNQPQHF. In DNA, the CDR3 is TGCAGTGCAAAAGGGGGAAGTGGCAATCAGCCCCAGCATTTT.

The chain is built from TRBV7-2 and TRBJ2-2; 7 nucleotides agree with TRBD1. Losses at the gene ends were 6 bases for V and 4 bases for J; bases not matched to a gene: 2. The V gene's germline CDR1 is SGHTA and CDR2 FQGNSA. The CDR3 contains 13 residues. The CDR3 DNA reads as TGTGCCAGCAGGACAGGGTCCACCGGGGAGCTGTTTTTT. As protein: CASRTGSTGELFF.

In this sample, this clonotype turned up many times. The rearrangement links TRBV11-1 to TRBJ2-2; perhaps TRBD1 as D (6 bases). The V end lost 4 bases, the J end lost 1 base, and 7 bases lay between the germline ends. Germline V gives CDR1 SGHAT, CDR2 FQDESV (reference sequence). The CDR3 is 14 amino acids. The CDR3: CASSSGQNTGELFF. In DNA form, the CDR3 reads TGTGCCAGCAGCTCGGGACAGAACACCGGGGAGCTGTTTTTT.

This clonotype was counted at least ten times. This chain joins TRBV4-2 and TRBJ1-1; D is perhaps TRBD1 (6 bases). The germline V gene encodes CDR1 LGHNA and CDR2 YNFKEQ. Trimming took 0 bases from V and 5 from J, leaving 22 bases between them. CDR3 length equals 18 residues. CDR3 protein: CASSQESHRALIGTEAFF. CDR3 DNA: TGTGCCAGCAGCCAAGAGTCCCACAGGGCATTGATAGGAACTGAAGCTTTCTTT.

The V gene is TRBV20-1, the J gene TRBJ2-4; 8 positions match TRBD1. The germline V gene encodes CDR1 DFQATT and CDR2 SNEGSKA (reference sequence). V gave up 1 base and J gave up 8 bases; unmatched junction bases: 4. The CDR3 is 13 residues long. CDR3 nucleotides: TGCAGTGCTAGAGGACAGGGGACGGACATTCAGTACTTC. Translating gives CSARGQGTDIQYF.